The TCR beta chain described here comes from a study of blood T cell repertoires in COVID-19. Across the study: From T cells, B-cell-depleted T cells, or PBMCs came the material, which was cDNA or gDNA.

Source study methods: Amplification of reference gene primers was used by the study to estimate nucleated cell counts. The assay was immunoSEQ multiplex PCR, and TCRdb's table has in-frame clones only and misses some. V and J calls and clone size follow that table, whereas D and trimming were derived from the DNA. Of some 150,000 clones listed, around 80% are singletons. V dropped 3 bases and J dropped 5 bases, with 8 bases sitting between them. This CDR3 has 12 residues. Germline-derived CDR1 and CDR2 are SGDLS and YYNGEE. Sequencing was carried out using peripheral blood. The chain employs TRBV9 and TRBJ1-1; no reliable D call. This clonotype originated in a woman aged 45-60 years with acute or convalescent COVID-19. The DNA of the CDR3 is TGTGCCAGCAGCGGGCAGCGGACTGAAGCTTTCTTT. Amino acid sequence: CASSGQRTEAFF.